The next 24 T cell receptor beta chains were all read from a single sample in a study of blood T cell repertoires in COVID-19. TCRdb's copy holds only in-frame clones and misses some; the assay was immunoSEQ multiplex PCR. The repertoire holds more than 300,000 clones, with around four fifths as singletons. The sequencing sample was made of peripheral blood. These receptors came from a woman in her 50s with acute or convalescent COVID-19.

The rearrangement links TRBV7-9 to TRBJ1-1, with TRBD1 as a possible D gene (5 bases). V lost 1 base and J lost 7, with 13 bases in between. The CDR3 is made up of 14 amino acids. In germline, CDR1 is SEHNR, CDR2 FQNEAQ (reference sequence). The CDR3: CASSLVGRVGEAFF. In DNA form, the CDR3 reads TGTGCCAGCAGCTTAGTGGGCAGGGTTGGTGAAGCTTTCTTT.

This clone was seen only once. Other DNA sequences within the sample encode an identical CDR3. The chain links TRBV5-4 to TRBJ1-2; TRBD1 matches at 10 bases. Germline assignment: CDR1 SGHNT and CDR2 YYREEE (reference sequence). The CDR3 length is 15 residues. Germline trimming cut 3 bases from V and 1 base from J; bases unmatched to any gene: 3. The CDR3 sequence: CASSSRTGGNYGYTF. The DNA for the CDR3 is TGTGCCAGCAGCTCTAGGACAGGGGGTAACTATGGCTACACCTTC. Filled out from reference TRBV5-4 and TRBJ1-2, the complete variable domain reads ETGVTQSPTHLIKTRGQQVTLRCSSQSGHNTVSWYQQALGQGPQFIFQYYREEENGRGNFPPRFSGLQFPNYSSELNVNALELDDSALYLCASSSRTGGNYGYTFGSGTRLTVV.

This chain uses TRBV5-1 with TRBJ1-4; 8 positions agree with TRBD1. Germline V gene data show CDR1 as SGHRS and CDR2 as YFSETQ. This CDR3 comprises 15 residues. J gave up 8 bases and V 4 bases, and 10 bases lay outside the gene matches. The CDR3 nucleotides are TGCGCCAGCAGCGCCGGACAGGGTGGAGGAGAAAAACTGTTTTTT. It encodes CASSAGQGGGEKLFF.

This rearrangement joins TRBV9 to TRBJ1-1; 7 positions match TRBD1. V trimming: 4 bases; J trimming: 1 base; junction bases outside the gene matches: 4. This CDR3 spans 14 amino acids. The germline V gene has CDR1 SGDLS and CDR2 YYNGEE. CDR3 amino acids: CASSRTGENTEAFF. CDR3 DNA: TGTGCCAGCAGCAGAACAGGGGAGAACACTGAAGCTTTCTTT.

The V and J genes are TRBV2 and TRBJ2-3, with 9 nucleotides matching TRBD2. This CDR3 has 15 amino acids. The trim removed 6 bases at V and 1 base at J, leaving 5 bases unmatched. Germline CDR1 and CDR2: SNHLY and FYNNEI. The CDR3 spells CASSPRTSGTDTQYF. The CDR3 DNA follows: TGTGCCAGCAGCCCCAGGACTAGCGGCACAGATACGCAGTATTTT. Drawing the rest from reference TRBV2 and TRBJ2-3, the complete variable domain is EPEVTQTPSHQVTQMGQEVILRCVPISNHLYFYWYRQILGQKVEFLVSFYNNEISEKSEIFDDQFSVERPDGSNFTLKIRSTKLEDSAMYFCASSPRTSGTDTQYFGPGTRLTVL.

This chain uses TRBV19 with TRBJ2-2, with 7 bases fitting TRBD1. V shed 6 bases, J shed 5 bases, and the junction held 9 bases outside the gene matches. This CDR3 spans 15 amino acids. Germline lookup yields CDR1 LNHDA and CDR2 SQIVND (reference sequence). CDR3 sequence reads: CASRLQGHGTGELFF. The CDR3 DNA reads TGTGCCAGTAGACTACAGGGGCACGGTACCGGGGAGCTGTTTTTT.

The chain is built from TRBV29-1 and TRBJ2-1, with 10 bases that match TRBD1. The CDR3 runs to 15 residues. The germline V gene has CDR1 SQVTM and CDR2 ANQGSEA. The trim removed 5 bases at V and 2 bases at J, leaving 6 bases unmatched. CDR3 loop: CSVRTGTGAYNEQFF. CDR3 nucleotides: TGCAGCGTTAGAACCGGGACAGGGGCCTACAATGAGCAGTTCTTC.

The rearrangement links TRBV7-9 to TRBJ1-2; weak D call: TRBD1 (6 bases). Trimming cost V 3 bases and J 8 bases, with 16 bases left between them. CDR3 size: 14 residues. The germline V gene has CDR1 SEHNR and CDR2 FQNEAQ (reference sequence). In DNA form, the CDR3 reads TGTGCCAGCAGCTTCACTTCGGCTGGGGGCGGCTACACCTTC. Its translation is CASSFTSAGGGYTF.

The chain employs TRBV27 and TRBJ2-3; tentatively, D is TRBD2 (5 bases). Trimming cost V 4 bases and J 2 bases, with 13 bases left between them. CDR3 length: 15 amino acids. CDR1 and CDR2 from the germline V gene are MNHEY and SMNVEV (reference sequence). This CDR3 reads CASSWSSEPTDTQYF. CDR3 DNA: TGTGCCAGCAGTTGGAGTAGCGAGCCCACAGATACGCAGTATTTT.

This clone was detected only once. The chain joins TRBV11-3 to TRBJ2-3; the match to TRBD2 covers 11 bases. Germline assignment: CDR1 SGHNT and CDR2 YENEEA. The CDR3 is 17 residues long. The junction had 6 bases not matched to a gene; V was cut back by 0 bases and J by 4 bases. CDR3 residues: CASSLDNTSGRPDTQYF. Written as DNA, the CDR3 is TGTGCCAGCAGCTTAGATAACACTAGCGGGAGACCAGATACGCAGTATTTT.

The V gene is TRBV4-3, the J gene TRBJ2-1, with 7 bases matching TRBD1. V lost 2 bases and J lost 0; bases outside the gene matches: 16. CDR3 length: 20 amino acids. Looked up from germline, CDR1 is LGHNA and CDR2 is YSLEER. For the CDR3, the DNA is TGCGCCAGCAGCCAAAATCGGAGTCTGGGGACAGACCGCTCCTACAATGAGCAGTTCTTC. As protein: CASSQNRSLGTDRSYNEQFF.

This chain connects TRBV6-5 to TRBJ1-5; 8 nucleotides match TRBD1. The length of the CDR3 is 13 residues. Germline V lookup: CDR1 MNHEY, CDR2 SVGAGI. V shed 4 bases and J 5 bases; nucleotides not matched to a gene: 1. CDR3 protein: CASSWDRYQPQHF. In nucleotides, the CDR3 is TGTGCCAGCAGTTGGGACAGGTATCAGCCCCAGCATTTT.

The chain joins TRBV7-2 to TRBJ1-1; D call uncertain. This CDR3 region has 12 residues. The V gene lost 5 bases and the J gene lost 4 bases, with 8 bases spanning the gap. Germline CDR1 is SGHTA and CDR2 is FQGNSA. Written as DNA, the CDR3 is TGTGCCAGCAGCCAACATCTCACTGAAGCTTTCTTT. Translated, it gives CASSQHLTEAFF. Based on the CDR3 plus reference TRBV7-2 and TRBJ1-1, the full variable domain is GAGVSQSPSNKVTEKGKDVELRCDPISGHTALYWYRQSLGQGLEFLIYFQGNSAPDKSGLPSDRFSAERTGGSVSTLTIQRTQQEDSAVYLCASSQHLTEAFFGQGTRLTVV.

The gene calls are TRBV24-1 and TRBJ1-2; 7 nucleotides line up with TRBD1. There are 14 residues in the CDR3. CDR1 is KGHDR, CDR2 SFDVKD, per germline. Trimming at V came to 4 bases and at J to 3 bases, leaving 4 bases not matched to a gene. The CDR3 nucleotides are TGTGCCACCAGTGACCGCACAGGGGACTATGGCTACACCTTC. Translated: CATSDRTGDYGYTF.

The chain links TRBV4-2 to TRBJ2-5; D perhaps matches TRBD2 (5 bases). V gave up 0 bases and J gave up 4 bases, with 12 bases separating them. This CDR3 has 15 residues. Germline lookup yields CDR1 LGHNA and CDR2 YNFKEQ. The CDR3 is CASSQDFWRIETQYF. The CDR3 DNA is TGTGCCAGCAGCCAAGATTTTTGGAGGATAGAGACCCAGTACTTC.

V gene TRBV7-2 combines with J gene TRBJ2-2; 7 positions agree with TRBD2. This CDR3 comprises 16 residues. V shed 5 bases, J shed 6 bases, and the junction held 12 bases outside the gene matches. CDR1 and CDR2 from the germline V gene are SGHTA and FQGNSA. CDR3 sequence reads: CASSLGLVNNPGELFF. CDR3 DNA: TGTGCCAGCAGCCTAGGACTAGTTAATAACCCCGGGGAGCTGTTTTTT.

The CDR3 nucleotides read TGTGCCAGCAGTGAGCACAGGTCAAACAAAAAAGCTTTCTTT. Its protein product is CASSEHRSNKKAFF. The chain couples TRBV25-1 to TRBJ1-1; D possibly corresponds to TRBD1 (5 bases). CDR1 is MGHDK, CDR2 SYGVNS, per germline. The CDR3 is made up of 14 amino acids. Trimming shortened V by 3 bases and J by 9 bases, and 17 bases separated the two germline ends.

V is TRBV5-4 and J is TRBJ2-7; 10 bases map to TRBD1. The length of the CDR3 is 15 residues. V shed 4 bases and J 4 bases; nucleotides not matched to a gene: 8. Germline lookup yields CDR1 SGHNT and CDR2 YYREEE (reference sequence). CDR3 sequence (DNA): TGTGCCAGCAGCACCGGGACAGGGGTCGCATACGAGCAGTACTTC. Protein sequence: CASSTGTGVAYEQYF.

The chain couples TRBV3-1 (or the pseudogene TRBV3-2) to TRBJ2-7, with 7 bases matching TRBD1. Germline V gene lookup returns CDR1 LGHDT and CDR2 YNNKEL (reference sequence). The CDR3 loop spans 16 amino acids. J lost 3 bases, V lost 1 base, and 9 bases had no gene match. The CDR3 DNA reads as TGTGCCAGCAGCCAAGGGACCACAGGGGTCCACTACGAGCAGTACGTC. Protein product: CASSQGTTGVHYEQYV.

V usage is TRBV6-4 and J usage is TRBJ1-2, with D tentatively TRBD1 (6 bases). CDR3 size: 13 residues. Germline-derived CDR1 and CDR2 are MRHNA and SNTAGT. V was clipped by 3 bases and J by 7 bases, with 12 bases between them. This CDR3 is CASSEGLRGGYTF. DNA for the CDR3: TGTGCCAGCAGTGAAGGACTCAGGGGTGGCTACACCTTC.

The chain uses TRBV4-1 and TRBJ1-1, with D unresolved. The CDR3 spans 13 residues. V lost 6 bases, J lost 0 bases, and 8 bases lay in between. CDR1 MGHRA and CDR2 YSYEKL come from the germline V gene. The CDR3 protein is CASRTSMNTEAFF. Written as DNA, the CDR3 is TGCGCCAGCAGGACATCTATGAACACTGAAGCTTTCTTT.

The count of this clone is one. The chain joins TRBV5-4 to TRBJ2-5; TRBD1 aligns across 7 bases. Germline V CDR1 and CDR2: SGHNT, YYREEE (reference sequence). V lost 5 bases to trimming and J lost 3 bases; unmatched junction nucleotides: 10. The CDR3 is 15 amino acids. As DNA, the CDR3 is TGTGCCAGCAGGACCCAAACAGGGGCTGAAGAGACCCAGTACTTC. Residues: CASRTQTGAEETQYF.

Details on this clone: Other DNA sequences from this sample encode an identical CDR3 as well. This chain connects TRBV7-2 to TRBJ1-1; D perhaps matches TRBD1 (5 bases). This CDR3 region has 14 residues. Germline V CDR1 and CDR2: SGHTA, FQGNSA. Deletions cut 1 base from V and 5 bases from J, with 11 bases between. The CDR3 coding sequence is TGTGCCAGCAGCTTAGATCCGGGGGGGACTGAAGCTTTCTTT. Its protein is CASSLDPGGTEAFF.

This chain connects TRBV2 to TRBJ2-1; 7 bases are a match to TRBD2. The ends lost 7 bases at V and 5 bases at J; junction bases unmatched: 17. Germline values: CDR1 SNHLY, CDR2 FYNNEI. There are 17 residues in the CDR3. The CDR3, as DNA: TGTGCCAGCATTACCCTCCTTGGCGGGAGATTCGACAATGAGCAGTTCTTC. Its translation: CASITLLGGRFDNEQFF.